The T cell receptor (beta chain) described here comes from a study of blood T cell repertoires in COVID-19. Study as a whole: Samples representing acute and convalescent COVID-19 were sourced from the United States, Italy and Spain. PBMCs, B-cell-depleted T cells, or T cells provided the cDNA or gDNA that made up the material.

Generated by immunoSEQ multiplex PCR, the TCRdb table keeps only in-frame clones and is missing some. The table has about 120,000 clones, almost 85% seen once. CDR3 length equals 14 residues. Per germline, CDR1 SQVTM and CDR2 ANQGSEA. V lost 5 bases and J lost 1, with 11 bases in between. The receptor was isolated from a man in his 70s with active or convalescent COVID-19. Material: peripheral blood. The chain links TRBV29-1 to TRBJ2-2; no firm D call. The CDR3 loop reads CSVSLSVNTGELFF. The DNA for the CDR3 is TGCAGCGTTAGTCTGAGCGTGAACACCGGGGAGCTGTTTTTT.